This T cell receptor beta chain was recovered during a study of STAT3 mutations in large granular lymphocyte leukemia. Sequencing was performed with immunoSEQ multiplex PCR; in TCRdb, only in-frame clones are kept and a portion is missing. The sample yields approximately 43,000 clones, 80% to 90% seen once. A note on this clone: The antigen remains undetermined.

Broader study findings: At least one immunodominant TCR beta clonotype appeared in every T-cell large granular lymphocyte leukemia patient.

V shed 0 bases and J 1 base; nucleotides not matched to a gene: 8. The CDR3 totals 19 residues. Sequencing input: PBMCs. The chain employs TRBV5-3 and TRBJ1-5; the match to TRBD1 covers 12 bases. TRBV5-3 is an ORF, with its function uncertain. The source is a human donor with T large granular lymphocyte leukemia. Some clones in this sample may be carry-over from other donors' samples. The DNA for the CDR3 is TGTGCCAGAAGCTTGGTTGCGGGACAGGGGGCTTGGAGCAATCAGCCCCAGCATTTT. Protein product: CARSLVAGQGAWSNQPQHF.